The clone carrying this T cell receptor beta chain was counted ten times or more. V lost 0 bases to trimming and J lost 8 bases, with 10 bases between them. CDR3 length equals 13 residues. Per the germline V gene, CDR1 is SEHNR and CDR2 is FQNEAQ (reference sequence). The data were obtained in a study of human T cells and chemical hapten exposure. Noted time point: pre-sensitization, week 0. Treatment given: therapeutic diphenylcyclopropenone sensitization with weekly scalp DPC. Researchers sampled blood before each patch test went on. TCRdb analysed the RACE reads with MiXCR anew, one entry per CDR3 protein. The sample includes approximately 52,000 distinct CDR3 sequences, approximately 9.8% of them seen just once.

The rearrangement uses TRBV7-9 and TRBJ1-2, with D uncertain. This material consisted of whole blood, taken in connection with sensitization to the hapten diphenylcyclopropenone (DPC). The TCR originated in a woman between 40 and 55 years old with alopecia areata. Some clones in this sample may be carry-over from other donors' samples. The CDR3 sequence: CASSLAPFWGYTF. CDR3 nucleotide sequence: TGTGCCAGCAGCTTAGCGCCCTTCTGGGGCTACACCTTC. The full variable domain, rest sourced from reference TRBV7-9 and TRBJ1-2, is DTGVSQNPRHKITKRGQNVTFRCDPISEHNRLYWYRQTLGQGPEFLTYFQNEAQLEKSRLLSDRFSAERPKGSFSTLEIQRTEQGDSAMYLCASSLAPFWGYTFGSGTRLTVV.